The 8 T cell receptor beta chains listed next were all sequenced from one sample in a study of OX40 agonist ivuxolimab in advanced cancers. Clones were sequenced by immunoSEQ multiplex PCR, and TCRdb holds only the in-frame ones, with some missing. The table shows roughly 64,000 clones, with around 84% occurring only once. The source was CD4+ or CD8+ T cells sorted from blood, collected in a trial of the OX40 agonist ivuxolimab. The receptors derive from an adult with an advanced solid tumor such as melanoma, head and neck, liver or kidney cancer.

This clone was observed once. The V call is TRBV2, the J call TRBJ2-5; D gene unclear. This CDR3 comprises 10 residues. CDR1 is SNHLY and CDR2 is FYNNEI in the germline V gene. V shed 6 bases and J shed 6 bases, with 5 bases lying between them. This chain's CDR3 is CASRVKTQYF. The CDR3 DNA reads as TGTGCCAGCAGGGTAAAGACCCAGTACTTC.

CDR3 protein: CASSITAARPQHF. CDR3 coding DNA: TGTGCCAGTAGTATAACCGCCGCCAGGCCCCAGCATTTT. The chain links TRBV19 to TRBJ1-5, with D hard to call. The germline CDR1 and CDR2 sequences are LNHDA and SQIVND (reference sequence). Trimming took off 2 bases at V and 9 bases at J, with 11 bases between the two ends. This CDR3 has 13 residues.

The chain employs TRBV7-6 and TRBJ1-2; 9 nucleotides agree with TRBD1. The V and J ends lost 0 bases and 3 bases, in that order; junction bases with no gene match: 2. Germline V gene lookup returns CDR1 SGHVS and CDR2 FNYEAQ. The CDR3 has 15 amino acids. CDR3 DNA: TGTGCCAGCAGCTTAGCAACAGGGGGCGACTATGGCTACACCTTC. Amino acid sequence: CASSLATGGDYGYTF.

CDR3 region: CSVEDSPSYSGQYF. The CDR3 DNA reads TGCAGCGTTGAAGATTCCCCGTCGTACTCGGGGCAGTACTTC. The V gene is TRBV29-1, the J gene TRBJ2-7; D not resolved. The CDR3 covers 14 residues. The germline V and J ends were trimmed by 0 bases and 9 bases, with 18 bases remaining between them. Germline V gene sequence: CDR1 SQVTM, CDR2 ANQGSEA.

This CDR3 reads CASTAGGEGGYTF. CDR3 DNA: TGTGCCAGCACCGCAGGGGGCGAGGGTGGCTACACCTTC. The V call is TRBV11-2, the J call TRBJ1-2, with 8 bases that match TRBD1. V was clipped by 7 bases and J by 7 bases; unmatched bases: 8. From germline, CDR1 is SGHAT and CDR2 FQNNGV. CDR3 length: 13 residues.

The chain is built from TRBV5-1 and TRBJ1-6; TRBD1 agrees at 10 bases. Germline-derived CDR1 and CDR2 are SGHRS and YFSETQ. The CDR3 loop spans 14 amino acids. J gave up 8 bases and V 4 bases, and 3 bases lay outside the gene matches. CDR3 sequence reads: CASSPGTGDSPLHF. The CDR3 bases are TGCGCCAGCAGCCCAGGGACAGGGGATTCACCCCTCCACTTT.

The chain recombines TRBV7-5 with TRBJ2-5; TRBD1 is the table's D call, not checked against the DNA. TRBV7-5 is an annotated pseudogene. The CDR3 has 12 residues. DNA for the CDR3: TGTGTCAGAAGCACGGACAGGGGCCAGCAGTACTTC. It translates to CVRSTDRGQQYF.

This chain uses TRBV11-1 with TRBJ1-2; possibly TRBD1 for D (5 bases). From germline, CDR1 is SGHAT and CDR2 FQDESV (reference sequence). V gave up 2 bases and J gave up 9 bases, with 13 bases separating them. The CDR3 is made up of 13 amino acids. CDR3 sequence: CASSLTQGSSYTF. The CDR3 DNA reads as TGTGCCAGCAGCTTAACGCAGGGTAGCAGCTACACCTTC.